The 12 T cell receptor beta chains listed next were all sequenced from one sample in a study of blood T cell repertoires in COVID-19. Produced via immunoSEQ multiplex PCR; TCRdb's table is partial and in-frame only. The sample includes a few hundred thousand clones, 87% of them seen just once. Input material: peripheral blood. The origin of the receptors is a young woman who had recovered from COVID-19.

This chain uses TRBV5-6 with TRBJ1-1; possibly TRBD1 for D (6 bases). The CDR3 contains 14 residues. The ends were cut back, 4 bases at V and 4 bases at J, with 14 bases in the middle. The germline V gene has CDR1 SGHDT and CDR2 YYEEEE. CDR3 region: CASSSSRGRTEAFF. CDR3 nucleotides: TGTGCCAGCAGCAGTTCCAGGGGACGCACTGAAGCTTTCTTT.

This clone was seen once. The V gene is TRBV24-1, the J gene TRBJ1-6; 9 bases map to TRBD1. Per germline, CDR1 KGHDR and CDR2 SFDVKD. V lost 0 bases, J lost 8 bases, and 4 bases stayed unmatched. The CDR3 has 16 amino acids. Here the CDR3 DNA reads TGTGCCACCAGTGATTTGGAGGGGGACAGGGATTCACCCCTCCACTTT. Translated, it gives CATSDLEGDRDSPLHF.

The chain is built from TRBV3-1 (or the pseudogene TRBV3-2) and TRBJ1-1; D ambiguous. The CDR3 consists of 14 residues. Trimming took 0 bases from V and 7 from J, leaving 12 bases between them. Germline CDR1 LGHDT, CDR2 YNNKEL (reference sequence). The CDR3 coding sequence is TGTGCCAGCAGCCAAGATGTAGCGCGGGGTGAAGCTTTCTTT. Translating it yields CASSQDVARGEAFF.

The rearrangement joins TRBV5-8 to TRBJ1-3; possibly TRBD1 for D (5 bases). The CDR3 has 15 residues. Germline CDR1 reads SGHTS; CDR2 reads YDEGEE. V was clipped by 1 base and J by 4 bases, with 12 bases between them. In DNA form, the CDR3 reads TGTGCCAGCAGCTTGTCCCAGGACACGGGAAACACCATATATTTT. Translation: CASSLSQDTGNTIYF.

This clone was detected a few times. This chain uses TRBV30 with TRBJ1-5; D gene unclear. Looked up from germline, CDR1 is GTSNPN and CDR2 is SVGIG (reference sequence). There are 13 residues in the CDR3. Trimming removed 2 bases from V and 3 bases from J, with 8 bases in between. CDR3 sequence: CAWSLEANQPQHF. DNA for the CDR3: TGTGCCTGGAGTTTAGAGGCCAATCAGCCCCAGCATTTT.

CDR3 protein: CASSQEAPDGTFGFEAFF. CDR3 bases: TGCGCCAGCAGCCAAGAAGCCCCGGATGGGACATTCGGATTCGAAGCTTTCTTT. The rearrangement joins TRBV4-1 to TRBJ1-1; D may be TRBD1 (6 bases). Trimming took 0 bases from V and 8 from J, leaving 25 bases between them. The CDR3 covers 18 residues. Germline lookup yields CDR1 MGHRA and CDR2 YSYEKL.

A single count supports this clone. This rearrangement joins TRBV7-3 to TRBJ2-3, with D tentatively TRBD1 (7 bases). Germline lookup yields CDR1 SGHTA and CDR2 FQGTGA. CDR3 length equals 14 residues. Deletions cut 5 bases from V and 4 bases from J, with 13 bases between. CDR3 in amino acids: CASSRGTAADTQYF. The DNA for the CDR3 is TGTGCCAGCAGCCGCGGGACAGCCGCAGATACGCAGTATTTT.

The V and J genes are TRBV9 and TRBJ2-1; 8 bases match TRBD2. Germline V gene data show CDR1 as SGDLS and CDR2 as YYNGEE. Trimming took 3 bases from V and 8 from J; bases not matched to a gene: 10. This CDR3 comprises 15 residues. In DNA, the CDR3 is TGTGCCAGCAGCGCAGCCGGGACTAGTAACGATGAGCAGTTCTTC. Protein product: CASSAAGTSNDEQFF.

The rearrangement links TRBV27 to TRBJ2-7; TRBD2 agrees at 14 bases. Germline V CDR1 and CDR2: MNHEY, SMNVEV (reference sequence). This CDR3 spans 21 amino acids. V was clipped by 4 bases and J by 2 bases; unmatched bases: 19. The DNA for the CDR3 is TGTGCCAGCAGTTGGACGGGGATTCCGGGACTAGCGGGAGAATTAGCCTACGAGCAGTACTTC. This codes for CASSWTGIPGLAGELAYEQYF.

The rearrangement links TRBV18 to TRBJ1-5; possibly TRBD1 for D (5 bases). The germline V gene encodes CDR1 KGHSH and CDR2 LQKENI. V gave up 3 bases and J gave up 4 bases, with 10 bases separating them. This CDR3 has 14 amino acids. CDR3 nucleotide sequence: TGTGCCAGCTCACCGGGAGGGACGAATCAGCCCCAGCATTTT. Its translation is CASSPGGTNQPQHF. Full variable domain (outside the CDR3, taken from reference TRBV18 and TRBJ1-5): NAGVMQNPRHLVRRRGQEARLRCSPMKGHSHVYWYRQLPEEGLKFMVYLQKENIIDESGMPKERFSAEFPKEGPSILRIQQVVRGDSAAYFCASSPGGTNQPQHFGDGTRLSIL.

This clone was detected only a few times. This sequence joins TRBV7-3 and TRBJ2-7; no clear D gene. The CDR3 is 15 amino acids. CDR1 and CDR2 from the germline V gene are SGHTA and FQGTGA. V shed 1 base and J shed 0 bases, with 10 bases lying between them. CDR3 DNA: TGTGCCAGCAGCTTAAGGGCCGATCCCTCCTACGAGCAGTACTTC. Translating it yields CASSLRADPSYEQYF. Based on the CDR3 plus reference TRBV7-3 and TRBJ2-7, the full variable domain is GAGVSQTPSNKVTEKGKYVELRCDPISGHTALYWYRQSLGQGPEFLIYFQGTGAADDSGLPNDRFFAVRPEGSVSTLKIQRTERGDSAVYLCASSLRADPSYEQYFGPGTRLTVT.

The rearrangement uses TRBV27 and TRBJ1-5; a weak D match, TRBD1 (5 bases). The V gene's germline CDR1 is MNHEY and CDR2 SMNVEV (reference sequence). The V gene lost 6 bases and the J gene lost 3 bases, with 15 bases spanning the gap. This CDR3 is built from 15 residues. The CDR3 nucleotides are TGTGCCAGCAGGAAGATAGACAGTGCCAATCAGCCCCAGCATTTT. Protein sequence: CASRKIDSANQPQHF.